The present TCR beta chain was sequenced within a study of CD8 T cells in Susac syndrome. TEMRA cells were FACS-enriched, with CD8+ and CD4+ T cells isolated negatively. It was with random hexamers that roughly 0.5 to 1 ug RNA was reverse transcribed. Via MiXCR, TCRdb re-called the immunoSEQ multiplex PCR reads, giving one row per CDR3 protein. The table shows 95,000 to 150,000 distinct CDR3 sequences, with about 93% occurring only once. Trimming cost V 6 bases and J 2 bases, with 7 bases left between them. The CDR3 spans 12 residues. The chain is built from TRBV12-3 or TRBV12-4 and TRBJ1-1, with D uncertain. The material sequenced was CD8+ T cells from PBMCs. The clonotype comes from a human donor with Susac syndrome. The CDR3 nucleotides are TGTGCCAGCAGACCTGACAACACTGAAGCTTTCTTT. Translation gives CASRPDNTEAFF.